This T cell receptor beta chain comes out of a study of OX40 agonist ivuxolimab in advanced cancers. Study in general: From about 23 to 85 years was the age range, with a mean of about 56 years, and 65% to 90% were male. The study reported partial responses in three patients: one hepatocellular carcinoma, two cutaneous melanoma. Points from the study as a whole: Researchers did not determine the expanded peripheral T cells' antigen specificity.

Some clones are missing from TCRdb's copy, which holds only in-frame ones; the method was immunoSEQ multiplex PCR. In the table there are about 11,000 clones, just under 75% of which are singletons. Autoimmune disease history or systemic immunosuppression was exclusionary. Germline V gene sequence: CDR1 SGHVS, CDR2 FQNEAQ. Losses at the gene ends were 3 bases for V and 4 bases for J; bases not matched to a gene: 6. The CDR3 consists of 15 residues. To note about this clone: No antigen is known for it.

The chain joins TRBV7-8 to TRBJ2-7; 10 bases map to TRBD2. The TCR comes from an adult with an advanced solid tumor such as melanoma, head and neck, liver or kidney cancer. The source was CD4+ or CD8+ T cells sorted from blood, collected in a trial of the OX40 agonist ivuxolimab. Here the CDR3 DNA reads TGTGCCAGCAGCTTGGCTAGCGGGAGTTTGTACGAGCAGTACTTC. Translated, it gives CASSLASGSLYEQYF.